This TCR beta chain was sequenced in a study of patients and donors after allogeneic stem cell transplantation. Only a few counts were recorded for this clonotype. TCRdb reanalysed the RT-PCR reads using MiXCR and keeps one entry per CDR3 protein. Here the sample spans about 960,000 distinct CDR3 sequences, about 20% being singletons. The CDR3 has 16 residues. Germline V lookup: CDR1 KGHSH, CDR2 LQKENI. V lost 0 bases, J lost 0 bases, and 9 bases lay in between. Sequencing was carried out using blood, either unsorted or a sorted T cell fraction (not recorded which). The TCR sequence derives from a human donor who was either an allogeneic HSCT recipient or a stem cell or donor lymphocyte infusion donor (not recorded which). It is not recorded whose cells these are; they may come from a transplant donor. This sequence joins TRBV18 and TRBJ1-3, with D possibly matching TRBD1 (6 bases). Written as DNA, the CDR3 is TGTGCCAGCTCACCACCGAAAGGGGGCTCTGGAAACACCATATATTTT. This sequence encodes CASSPPKGGSGNTIYF.